This is a list of T cell receptor beta chains from one sample in a study of T cell changes during pregnancy in multiple sclerosis. Here immunoSEQ multiplex PCR was the method, and the copy in TCRdb shows in-frame clones only, minus some. Of more than 55,000 clones in the sample, around nine tenths are singletons; the top ten hold roughly 1.2%. Sequencing used peripheral blood, obtained in the third trimester of pregnancy. These receptors were obtained from a female donor with multiple sclerosis, enrolled in a pregnancy study. CDR3s include the opening cysteine and the closing phenylalanine or tryptophan. Fields, in order: D gene, J gene, V gene, clone size, CDR3 DNA, CDR3 protein. The D gene is left open where the match is weak. Size is omitted from some rows. Given values are once, few, many or a class for expanded clones.

>TRBD1|TRBJ1-4|TRBV4-1|once
TGCGCCAGCAGCCAACCCCGGGACAGCAATAATGAAAAACTGTTTTTT
CASSQPRDSNNEKLFF
>TRBD2|TRBJ2-1|TRBV2|.
TGTGCCAGCACTAGGGGAGCGGGGGCTCCTAATGAGCAGTTCTTC
CASTRGAGAPNEQFF
>TRBD1|TRBJ1-2|TRBV9|.
TGTGCCAGCAGCGTAGAGTCCCAGGACAGGCCCCGCTTC
CASSVESQDRPRF
>TRBD1|TRBJ2-7|TRBV5-1|.
TGCGCCAGCAGCTCCGGGACAGTCCTCGACGGCGGCGAGCAGTACTTC
CASSSGTVLDGGEQYF
>.|TRBJ2-7|TRBV2|.
TGTGCCAGCAGTGAAGGGAGGGGAGCCTACGAGCAGTACTTC
CASSEGRGAYEQYF
>TRBD1|TRBJ2-2|TRBV29-1|once
TGCAGCGTGCCCGGACAGGGGGCCGGGGAGCTGTTTTTT
CSVPGQGAGELFF
>TRBD2|TRBJ2-7|TRBV27|.
TGTGCCAGCAGTTCGAGGGGACTAGCGGCCTTGGGGGAGCAGTACTTC
CASSSRGLAALGEQYF
>TRBD2|TRBJ2-2|TRBV5-1|.
TGCGCCAGCAGCTTCCGGGAGGGTGGAACCGGGGAGCTGTTTTTT
CASSFREGGTGELFF
>.|TRBJ1-2|TRBV5-1|.
TGCGCCAGCAGCTTGGATCCAGGGTCGGGTGGCTACACCTTC
CASSLDPGSGGYTF
>TRBD1|TRBJ1-5|TRBV19|.
TGTGCCAGTAGTATCAATCAGGGGGCGTCAAATCAGCCCCAGCATTTT
CASSINQGASNQPQHF
>TRBD2|TRBJ2-7|TRBV9|.
TGTGCCAGCAGCGTGGACCCTAGCGGGAGCTACGAGCAGTACTTC
CASSVDPSGSYEQYF
>TRBD1|TRBJ2-7|TRBV2|.
TGTGCCAGCAAGTTACGGCAGGGGGCGTTCTACGAGCAGTACTTC
CASKLRQGAFYEQYF
>.|TRBJ2-7|TRBV19|.
TGTGCCAGTAGTAACCTCCAGGGCGCCCCGTACGAGCAGTACTTC
CASSNLQGAPYEQYF
>TRBD1|TRBJ2-7|TRBV6-6|.
TGTGCCAGCAGTCGCCGACAGGGCTCCTACGAGCAGTACTTC
CASSRRQGSYEQYF
>TRBD2|TRBJ2-3|TRBV7-3|.
TGTGCCAGCAGCTTAGGACTAGCGGCGCCCACAGATACGCAGTATTTT
CASSLGLAAPTDTQYF
>.|TRBJ2-1|TRBV14|.
TGTGCCAGCAGCCTCGAGGGGGGGTATAATGAGCAGTTCTTC
CASSLEGGYNEQFF
>TRBD2|TRBJ2-3|TRBV28|.
TGTGCCAGCACCGCCGCCTCGGGGGGGGTTGGAGATACGCAGTATTTT
CASTAASGGVGDTQYF
>TRBD2|TRBJ2-1|TRBV11-3|.
TGTGCCAGCAGCCGTACGCTAGCGGGCGCACACAATGAGCAGTTCTTC
CASSRTLAGAHNEQFF
>.|TRBJ1-2|TRBV7-2|.
TGTGCCAGCAGCTCCGGGAGGGGGGCGATGGACTATGGCTACACCTTC
CASSSGRGAMDYGYTF
>TRBD2|TRBJ2-5|TRBV5-1|.
TGCGCCAGCAGCTCGACTAGCGGGAGTTCGGAGACCCAGTACTTC
CASSSTSGSSETQYF
>.|TRBJ1-5|TRBV19|.
TGTGCCAGTAGTATAGGGCGGAATCAGCCCCAGCATTTT
CASSIGRNQPQHF
>.|TRBJ1-4|TRBV11-2|.
TGTGCCAGCAGCGCACAGGGCGGCCATGAAAAACTGTTTTTT
CASSAQGGHEKLFF
>TRBD1|TRBJ1-5|TRBV6-1|.
TGTGCCAGCAGTGAAGACGACAGGGGGCATAGCAATCAGCCCCAGCATTTT
CASSEDDRGHSNQPQHF
>.|TRBJ1-2|TRBV19|.
TGTGCCAGTAGTCCGGGAACGCAAGCTAACTATGGCTACACCTTC
CASSPGTQANYGYTF
>TRBD1|TRBJ2-7|TRBV5-4|.
TGTGCCAGCAGCTATCCGGGACAGGGTCTCGAGCAGTACTTC
CASSYPGQGLEQYF
>TRBD2|TRBJ2-1|TRBV30|few
TGTGCCTGGAGTACTAGCGGGATGTACAATGAGCAGTTCTTC
CAWSTSGMYNEQFF
>TRBD1|TRBJ1-4|TRBV18|.
TGTGCCAGCTCCCAGGACAGGGGTTCGACTAATGAAAAACTGTTTTTT
CASSQDRGSTNEKLFF
>.|TRBJ2-4|TRBV21-1|few
TGTGCCAGCAGCAACCCCGTTAGGGGCGCGAGAGCCAAAAACATTCAGTACTTC
CASSNPVRGARAKNIQYF
>TRBD1|TRBJ1-1|TRBV4-1|.
TGCGCCAGCAGCATCGTCACAGGGGGCCGAGAAGACACTGAAGCTTTCTTT
CASSIVTGGREDTEAFF